The 14 T cell receptor beta chains below all came from one sample that was sequenced in a study of blood T cell repertoires in COVID-19 (dated by TCRdb to about 2020). Libraries were made using the immunoSEQ multiplex PCR assay. TCRdb carries this immuneACCESS record with in-frame sequences only. Its versions omit some clonotypes, under half of them owing to an unresolved V gene in the studies checked, with the rest unexplained. A total of about 150,000 clones appear in this sample, approximately 88% of them only once. 2.9% of the sample belongs to the ten largest clones. Material for sequencing was peripheral blood. Receptor source: a woman aged 55-69 years with acute or convalescent COVID-19.

V and J are TRBV7-9 and TRBJ1-5, with D possibly TRBD1 on 5 matching bases. The CDR3 spans 17 residues. CDR1 is SEHNR and CDR2 is FQNEAQ in the germline V gene (reference sequence). The V end was cut by 1 base, the J end by 4 bases, with 17 bases between. The CDR3 DNA follows: TGTGCCAGCAGCTTAGTTTTTTACGACAGCCCGAATCAGCCCCAGCATTTT. Its translation: CASSLVFYDSPNQPQHF.

The V call is TRBV30, the J call TRBJ1-2; 10 nucleotides match TRBD1. Germline V gene lookup returns CDR1 GTSNPN and CDR2 SVGIG (reference sequence). Trimming cost V 5 bases and J 4 bases; bases outside gene matches: 13. The CDR3 spans 16 residues. The CDR3 DNA reads TGTGCCTGGGCTTCTCCGGGACAGGGGTGGGTCTATGGCTACACCTTC. Its protein is CAWASPGQGWVYGYTF. Supplemented by reference TRBV30 and TRBJ1-2, the full variable domain reads SQTIHQWPATLVQPVGSPLSLECTVEGTSNPNLYWYRQAAGRGLQLLFYSVGIGQISSEVPQNLSASRPQDRQFILSSKKLLLSDSGFYLCAWASPGQGWVYGYTFGSGTRLTVV.

This clone was detected only a few times. The chain is built from TRBV27 and TRBJ1-6; 7 bases fit TRBD1. The CDR3 has 16 amino acids. Germline V gene lookup returns CDR1 MNHEY and CDR2 SMNVEV (reference sequence). Unmatched junction bases numbered 2, after V lost 3 bases and J lost 0 bases. CDR3 sequence: CASSLTGSSYNSPLHF. The CDR3 region has the DNA TGTGCCAGCAGTTTGACAGGGAGCTCCTATAATTCACCCCTCCACTTT.

The J gene is TRBJ1-2, the V gene TRBV5-6, with D tentatively TRBD1 (6 bases). With 3 bases removed from V and 0 bases from J, the gap between germline ends came to 12 bases. The germline V gene encodes CDR1 SGHDT and CDR2 YYEEEE. The length of the CDR3 is 15 residues. The CDR3 DNA follows: TGTGCCAGCAGCTCGACAGGTCTAACTAACTATGGCTACACCTTC. Its translation is CASSSTGLTNYGYTF.

This chain uses TRBV6-5 with TRBJ2-2; perhaps TRBD2 as D (5 bases). The V gene lost 6 bases and the J gene lost 2 bases, with 13 bases spanning the gap. Germline V lookup: CDR1 MNHEY, CDR2 SVGAGI. The CDR3 consists of 15 residues. The CDR3 here is CASRQLSVNTGELFF. In nucleotides, the CDR3 is TGTGCCAGCAGACAGCTTAGCGTTAACACCGGGGAGCTGTTTTTT.

This chain connects TRBV7-2 to TRBJ2-1; 14 nucleotides match TRBD2. This CDR3 is 18 amino acids long. CDR1 is SGHTA and CDR2 is FQGNSA in the germline V gene. Trimming removed 4 bases from V and 4 bases from J; junction bases left unmatched: 9. CDR3 DNA: TGTGCCAGCAGCTCAACACTGGGGACTAGCGGGGGTTACAATGAGCAGTTCTTC. Translated: CASSSTLGTSGGYNEQFF.

This sequence joins TRBV7-2 and TRBJ1-6, with D possibly TRBD1 on 6 matching bases. Per the germline V gene, CDR1 is SGHTA and CDR2 is FQGNSA. With 5 bases removed from V and 4 bases from J, the gap between germline ends came to 12 bases. The CDR3 is 15 amino acids. The DNA of the CDR3 is TGTGCCAGCAGCCCCCCCCAGGGGTATAATTCACCCCTCCACTTT. This translates into CASSPPQGYNSPLHF.

The rearrangement links TRBV5-1 to TRBJ1-1, with D unclear. CDR3 size: 14 residues. Germline values: CDR1 SGHRS, CDR2 YFSETQ. The germline V and J ends were trimmed by 0 bases and 8 bases, with 14 bases remaining between them. In nucleotides, the CDR3 is TGCGCCAGCAGCTTGGTAGCCCGCCCCCCGGAAGCTTTCTTT. Translated, it gives CASSLVARPPEAFF.

The chain recombines TRBV25-1 with TRBJ1-4; 8 positions agree with TRBD1. Germline assignment: CDR1 MGHDK and CDR2 SYGVNS. V lost 4 bases, J lost 6 bases, and 7 bases stayed unmatched. This CDR3 is built from 15 residues. The CDR3 sequence: CASSAPETGDEKLFF. CDR3 bases: TGTGCCAGCAGTGCCCCCGAGACAGGGGATGAAAAACTGTTTTTT.

J is TRBJ2-1 and V is TRBV11-2; no reliable D call. The CDR3 extends over 15 amino acids. Germline assignment: CDR1 SGHAT and CDR2 FQNNGV. Trimming shortened V by 5 bases and J by 4 bases, and 15 bases separated the two germline ends. The CDR3 nucleotides read TGTGCCAGCAGCATCTACCACGACGGGTACAATGAGCAGTTCTTC. Its protein product is CASSIYHDGYNEQFF.

The sample holds one count of this clone. The chain is built from TRBV2 and TRBJ2-1, with a tentative D call TRBD2 (6 bases). The V gene's germline CDR1 is SNHLY and CDR2 FYNNEI. There are 15 residues in the CDR3. The V end lost 6 bases, the J end lost 6 bases, and 18 bases lay between the germline ends. In DNA, the CDR3 is TGTGCCAGCAGGCGCGACAGCGGGCCCATCAATGAGCAGTTCTTC. Protein product: CASRRDSGPINEQFF.

The rearrangement joins TRBV7-2 to TRBJ2-7; maybe TRBD1 (5 bases). This CDR3 is 15 amino acids long. V shed 5 bases and J shed 3 bases, with 17 bases lying between them. Germline assignment: CDR1 SGHTA and CDR2 FQGNSA. In nucleotides, the CDR3 is TGTGCCAGCAGCGCGGAGCACAGGCCCTTCTACGAGCAGTACTTC. It is translated as CASSAEHRPFYEQYF.

The chain recombines TRBV11-3 with TRBJ2-3, with unresolved D. This CDR3 comprises 12 residues. V gave up 3 bases and J gave up 2 bases, with 3 bases separating them. Germline values: CDR1 SGHNT, CDR2 YENEEA. CDR3 in amino acids: CASSFHTDTQYF. CDR3 nucleotide sequence: TGTGCCAGCAGCTTTCACACAGATACGCAGTATTTT.

The V gene is TRBV11-2, the J gene TRBJ1-5, with 10 bases that match TRBD1. Germline V gene sequence: CDR1 SGHAT, CDR2 FQNNGV. The CDR3 sequence is 18 residues long. Trimming at V came to 4 bases and at J to 0 bases, leaving 9 bases not matched to a gene. CDR3: CASSWGDRGKYSNQPQHF. The CDR3 coding sequence is TGTGCCAGCAGCTGGGGGGACAGGGGAAAATATAGCAATCAGCCCCAGCATTTT.